A selection of T cell receptor beta chains follows, all from one sample in a study of blood T cell repertoires in COVID-19. Libraries were prepared by immunoSEQ multiplex PCR; TCRdb keeps only in-frame clonotypes and omits some of them. The table has around 140,000 clones, over 85% seen once; the top ten hold around 1.6%. Sequences were obtained from peripheral blood. These receptor sequences come from a human donor in a cohort sampled during active COVID-19. CDR3s include the opening cysteine and the closing phenylalanine or tryptophan. A D gene is named only where the DNA matches it firmly. Clone size is stated in some rows and not others, as once, few, many or a class when expanded.

D	size	V	J	CDR3	DNA
TRBD1	.	TRBV5-6	TRBJ1-2	CASSTPGQGLFFF	TGTGCCAGCAGCACTCCGGGACAGGGACTCTTCTTCTTC
TRBD1	.	TRBV6-5	TRBJ2-7	CASSYGQGGSYEQYF	TGTGCCAGCAGTTACGGACAGGGGGGAAGCTACGAGCAGTACTTC
TRBD1	.	TRBV5-5	TRBJ1-4	CASSLEGAVEKLFF	TGTGCCAGCAGTCTGGAGGGGGCAGTTGAAAAACTGTTTTTT
.	.	TRBV5-8	TRBJ1-5	CASSLGRGWHGEPQHF	TGTGCCAGCAGCTTGGGTCGGGGATGGCACGGGGAGCCCCAGCATTTT
.	.	TRBV6-1	TRBJ1-6	CASSDGGGESPLHF	TGTGCCAGCAGTGACGGGGGAGGGGAGTCACCCCTCCACTTT
TRBD2	.	TRBV24-1	TRBJ2-5	CATSDAGGPGETQYF	TGTGCCACCAGTGACGCGGGGGGGCCAGGGGAGACCCAGTACTTC
TRBD2	once	TRBV2	TRBJ2-5	CASRRLAGGQETQYF	TGTGCCAGCAGGCGTCTAGCGGGGGGACAAGAGACCCAGTACTTC
.	.	TRBV6-5	TRBJ1-2	CASSQGYYGYTF	TGTGCCAGCAGTCAGGGCTACTATGGCTACACCTTC
.	.	TRBV9	TRBJ2-7	CASSPQDWDYEQYF	TGTGCCAGCAGCCCCCAGGACTGGGACTACGAGCAGTACTTC
TRBD2	.	TRBV4-3	TRBJ2-3	CASSQDGGGPWRRQYF	TGCGCCAGCAGCCAAGACGGCGGGGGGCCCTGGAGGAGGCAGTATTTT
.	once	TRBV7-3	TRBJ1-1	CASSLISDTEAFF	TGTGCCAGCAGCTTAATATCGGACACTGAAGCTTTCTTT
.	few	TRBV15	TRBJ1-1	CATSRDLNTEAFF	TGTGCCACCAGCAGAGATCTAAATACTGAAGCTTTCTTT
.	.	TRBV12-2	TRBJ2-1	CASRFLRRGACYNEQFF	TGTGCAAGTCGCTTCCTCCGGCGGGGGGCCTGCTACAATGAGCAGTTCTTC
TRBD2	.	TRBV7-8	TRBJ2-2	CASSFLAGGFTGELFF	TGTGCCAGCAGCTTTCTAGCGGGGGGGTTCACCGGGGAGCTGTTTTTT
TRBD1	.	TRBV18	TRBJ2-7	CASSFGTGTYEQYF	TGTGCCAGCTCATTCGGGACAGGGACATACGAGCAGTACTTC
TRBD2	.	TRBV4-3	TRBJ2-7	CASSRASGGAFLYEQYF	TGCGCCAGCAGCCGTGCTAGCGGGGGGGCCTTTCTCTACGAGCAGTACTTC
.	.	TRBV7-2	TRBJ2-7	CASSPRQVREQYF	TGTGCCAGCAGCCCCCGCCAGGTCAGAGAGCAGTACTTC
.	.	TRBV3-1/TRBV3-2	TRBJ2-1	CASSQRSSYNEQFF	TGTGCCAGCAGCCAAAGGAGCTCCTACAATGAGCAGTTCTTC
TRBD2	.	TRBV7-8	TRBJ2-7	CASSPGLAGIAYEQYF	TGTGCCAGCAGCCCCGGACTAGCGGGGATAGCCTACGAGCAGTACTTC
.	.	TRBV5-6	TRBJ2-7	CASSLAGVGEQYF	TGTGCCAGCAGCTTGGCAGGGGTAGGCGAGCAGTACTTC
.	.	TRBV29-1	TRBJ2-1	CSVEPRGSYNEQFF	TGCAGCGTCGAACCCCGGGGAAGCTACAATGAGCAGTTCTTC
.	.	TRBV7-2	TRBJ2-7	CASSSPGAVTYEQYF	TGTGCCAGCAGCAGCCCAGGTGCAGTAACCTACGAGCAGTACTTC
TRBD1	.	TRBV7-9	TRBJ2-4	CASSLDRDSQYF	TGTGCCAGCAGCTTAGACCGGGACAGTCAGTACTTC
TRBD2	.	TRBV5-1	TRBJ2-2	CASSPSGGTGELFF	TGCGCCAGCTCCCCTAGCGGGGGGACCGGGGAGCTGTTTTTT
TRBD2	.	TRBV4-2	TRBJ2-7	CASSQGPTTSGYEQYF	TGTGCCAGCAGCCAAGGCCCGACGACTAGCGGGTACGAGCAGTACTTC
TRBD1	.	TRBV12-3/TRBV12-4	TRBJ1-5	CASTRDRAQPQHF	TGTGCCAGCACCAGGGACAGGGCTCAGCCCCAGCATTTT
TRBD1	few	TRBV2	TRBJ1-4	CASSQDRGREKLFF	TGTGCCAGCAGCCAGGACAGGGGAAGAGAAAAACTGTTTTTT
.	.	TRBV27	TRBJ2-7	CASRPRQASYEQYF	TGTGCCAGCAGGCCCAGACAGGCCAGCTACGAGCAGTACTTC
TRBD2	.	TRBV7-2	TRBJ2-3	CASSLEVRSGGANTQYF	TGTGCCAGCAGCTTAGAGGTTCGCAGCGGGGGGGCAAATACGCAGTATTTT
.	.	TRBV3-1/TRBV3-2	TRBJ1-3	CASRAGLSSGNTIYF	TGTGCCAGCAGGGCGGGACTGAGCTCTGGAAACACCATATATTTT
.	.	TRBV7-9	TRBJ2-1	CASSFWTGREKNEQFF	TGTGCCAGCAGCTTTTGGACAGGGAGGGAGAAGAATGAGCAGTTCTTC
TRBD1	.	TRBV19	TRBJ1-2	CASTSGGAGYTF	TGTGCCAGTACTTCAGGGGGCGCGGGCTACACCTTC